The rows below give T cell receptor beta chains drawn from one sample of a study of shared clonotypes between healthy human individuals. Method: immunoSEQ multiplex PCR; TCRdb's copy keeps in-frame clones and lacks some. The data contain 650,000 to 700,000 clones, less than 95% of them singletons. The sequenced sample was memory CD8+ T cells from PBMCs. Receptor source: a man aged 18 to 30 in good health. Some clones in this sample may be carry-over from other donors' samples. Each CDR3 is given with its conserved first and last residue. A D gene is named only where the DNA matches it firmly. A row's size may be missing; if present it is once, few, many or a size class.

clone_size j_call d_call v_call cdr3_aa cdr3_nt
once TRBJ2-7 . TRBV5-1 CASSFRPYRVPDEQYF TGCGCCAGCAGTTTTCGACCTTACAGGGTCCCCGACGAGCAGTACTTC
few TRBJ1-1 . TRBV25-1 CASSGMGRATEAFF TGTGCCAGCAGTGGAATGGGACGGGCCACTGAAGCTTTCTTT
. TRBJ2-7 TRBD2 TRBV5-1 CASSRAGAGMDEQYF TGCGCCAGCAGCCGAGCGGGAGCCGGTATGGACGAGCAGTACTTC
. TRBJ2-7 . TRBV5-1 CASRIRPNNYEQYF TGCGCCAGCCGGATCAGGCCCAATAACTACGAGCAGTACTTC
. TRBJ2-7 . TRBV5-6 CASSLGGVHYEQYF TGTGCCAGCAGCTTGGGCGGAGTACACTACGAGCAGTACTTC
. TRBJ1-5 . TRBV15 CATSRDFGAEFGPQHF TGTGCCACCAGCAGAGATTTCGGAGCGGAGTTTGGGCCCCAGCATTTT
. TRBJ2-2 . TRBV7-9 CASSSHDGHLNTGELFF TGTGCCAGCAGCTCCCATGACGGACACTTAAACACCGGGGAGCTGTTTTTT
. TRBJ2-2 TRBD1 TRBV9 CASSVDNRGRTGELFF TGTGCCAGCAGCGTAGATAACAGGGGGCGAACCGGGGAGCTGTTTTTT
. TRBJ1-2 . TRBV5-6 CASSSGLGQAVYGYTF TGTGCCAGCAGCTCCGGACTTGGGCAGGCGGTCTATGGCTACACCTTC
. TRBJ2-7 . TRBV7-9 CASSPTGYEQYF TGTGCCAGCAGCCCAACAGGGTACGAGCAGTACTTC
. TRBJ2-7 . TRBV5-1 CASSASRVREQYF TGCGCCAGCAGCGCCAGCAGGGTGCGCGAGCAGTACTTC
. TRBJ1-1 . TRBV7-3 CASSLLQGSTEAFF TGTGCCAGCAGCTTACTCCAGGGGAGCACTGAAGCTTTCTTT
. TRBJ1-1 . TRBV27 CASSFRAGTEAFF TGTGCCAGCAGTTTCAGGGCGGGGACTGAAGCTTTCTTT
. TRBJ1-2 . TRBV28 CASSLTGKSYGYTF TGTGCCAGCAGTTTAACAGGGAAGAGCTATGGCTACACCTTC
. TRBJ2-6 . TRBV27 CASSISGANVLTF TGTGCCAGCAGTATATCTGGGGCCAACGTCCTGACTTTC
. TRBJ2-3 TRBD2 TRBV4-1 CASSQGGRSDTQYF TGCGCCAGCAGCCAAGGCGGGAGATCAGATACGCAGTATTTT
. TRBJ2-3 TRBD2 TRBV4-1 CASSQAPSGGLGGLTDTQYF TGCGCCAGCAGCCAGGCCCCTAGCGGGGGACTAGGGGGCCTCACAGATACGCAGTATTTT
few TRBJ1-1 TRBD1 TRBV19 CASSDRGGTEAFF TGTGCCAGTAGTGACAGGGGCGGGACTGAAGCTTTCTTT
. TRBJ2-1 . TRBV9 CASSVRDFAYNEQFF TGTGCCAGCAGCGTCCGGGACTTCGCCTACAATGAGCAGTTCTTC
. TRBJ2-3 . TRBV28 CASSLKGTDTQYF TGTGCCAGCAGTTTAAAAGGGACAGATACGCAGTATTTT
. TRBJ2-2 . TRBV7-8 CASSSRTGELFF TGTGCCAGCAGCTCGAGGACCGGGGAGCTGTTTTTT
. TRBJ2-5 . TRBV7-9 CASSSPHVGGYVEETQYF TGTGCCAGCAGCTCCCCTCACGTGGGAGGCTACGTGGAAGAGACCCAGTACTTC
. TRBJ2-3 . TRBV29-1 CSVGRIRGLSTDTQYF TGCAGCGTGGGGAGGATTCGGGGGCTCAGCACAGATACGCAGTATTTT
. TRBJ2-7 TRBD2 TRBV7-9 CASSHRTSGREGEQYF TGTGCCAGCAGCCATCGGACTAGCGGGAGGGAGGGCGAGCAGTACTTC
. TRBJ2-2 . TRBV5-4 CASSLSNGMNTGELFF TGTGCCAGCAGCTTGAGTAACGGGATGAACACCGGGGAGCTGTTTTTT
few TRBJ2-2 . TRBV7-9 CASSSLTPTRILGELFF TGTGCCAGCAGCTCCCTGACGCCCACAAGAATCCTCGGGGAGCTGTTTTTT
. TRBJ2-1 TRBD2 TRBV27 CASSFSPFSGKPSYNEQFF TGTGCCAGCAGTTTTTCCCCATTTAGCGGGAAACCATCCTACAATGAGCAGTTCTTC
. TRBJ2-1 . TRBV15 CATSRDVKGAYNEQFF TGTGCCACCAGCAGGGACGTGAAGGGAGCATACAATGAGCAGTTCTTC